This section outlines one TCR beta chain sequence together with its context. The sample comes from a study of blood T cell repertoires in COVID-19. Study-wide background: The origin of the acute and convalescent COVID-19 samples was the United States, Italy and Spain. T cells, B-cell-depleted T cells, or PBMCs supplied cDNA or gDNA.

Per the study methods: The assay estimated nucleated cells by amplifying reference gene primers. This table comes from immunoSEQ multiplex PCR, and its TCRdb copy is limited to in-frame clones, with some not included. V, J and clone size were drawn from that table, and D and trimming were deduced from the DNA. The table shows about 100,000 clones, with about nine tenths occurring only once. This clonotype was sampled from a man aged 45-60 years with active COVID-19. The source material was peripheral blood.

This CDR3 reads CASSFLAENTQYF. DNA for the CDR3: TGTGCCAGCAGTTTTCTAGCGGAGAATACGCAGTATTTT. The rearrangement links TRBV12-3 or TRBV12-4 to TRBJ2-3, with 7 bases matching TRBD2. The CDR3 runs 13 residues. Losses at the gene ends were 3 bases for V and 7 bases for J; bases not matched to a gene: 4.